The source of this T cell receptor (beta chain) is a study of OX40 agonist ivuxolimab in advanced cancers. The study's findings and limits: Low normalized T-cell clonal expansion also characterized some of the nonresponders.

As concerns this clone: Its antigen is currently unknown.

Sequencing was performed with immunoSEQ multiplex PCR; in TCRdb, only in-frame clones are kept and a portion is missing. The sample yields about 21,000 clones, roughly four fifths seen once. The length of the CDR3 is 16 residues. Germline CDR1 reads SGHVS; CDR2 reads FQNEAQ. V lost 5 bases to trimming and J lost 7 bases; unmatched junction nucleotides: 16. The sequence derives from an adult with an advanced solid tumor such as melanoma, head and neck, liver or kidney cancer. The chain links TRBV7-8 to TRBJ1-1; 7 bases line up with TRBD1. The sequenced sample was CD4+ or CD8+ T cells sorted from blood, obtained in a trial of the OX40 agonist ivuxolimab. The CDR3, as DNA: TGTGCCAGCAGCCCAAACTACAGGGGCGGGGACGGTGAAGCTTTCTTT. Translated: CASSPNYRGGDGEAFF.